This T cell receptor (beta chain) was observed in a study of beta chain features in type 1 diabetes (dated by TCRdb to between 2017 and 2018). Background on the whole study: Mean age, gender distribution, total cell number and subset yield did not differ between patients and healthy donors. A total of roughly 100 million sorted cells were examined across all samples, and a strong correlation was observed between cell number per subset and RNA yield. In the study, recently diagnosed type 1 diabetes patients and matched healthy donors were compared on the TCRB repertoires of their sorted circulating CD4+ T cell subsets. Regulatory and stem cell-like memory subsets were obtained from only 8 patients and about 8 healthy donors, while naive and central memory subsets were obtained from all 28 donors. Overall results and qualifications from the work: Fewer insertions and more nucleotide deletions at VDJ recombination sites were observed in patients with type 1 diabetes, implying thymic rearrangement abnormalities. PCR might favor shorter templates, but patient and control samples were amplified and corrected together, so any skew would affect both groups equally. Naive, central memory and regulatory TCRB repertoires appeared to be more similar among patients than among healthy donors. Only small numbers of individuals were included in the HLA sub-analyses, which left unresolved whether HLA type had any influence on TCRB rearrangement. A moderate but significant shortening of TCRB CDR3 length was observed in type 1 diabetes patients in all four CD4+ subsets. Because cDNA was sequenced instead of genomic DNA, highly expressing activated cells could be over-represented, though the groups showed no difference in activation or CD3 levels.

The germline V gene encodes CDR1 MGHRA and CDR2 YSYEKL. V is trimmed back by 1 base and J by 0 bases, and the junction contains 5 bases that no gene match accounts for. The CDR3 has 16 amino acids, counting the end cysteine and phenylalanine. CDR3 DNA is the only sequence kept; it has 48 bases, read in frame from the first base. Each donor gave one peripheral blood draw, averaging around 0.11 L, which was collected into heparinised tubes. A BD FACSAria II and a panel including CD45RO, CCR7, CD25, CD127, CD95 and CD27 were used to sort naive, central memory, regulatory and stem cell-like memory CD4+ T cells. Every sorted population had a purity above 95%. PBMCs were isolated immediately by Lymphoprep density gradient centrifugation and stained directly without culture. So that batch effects would be minimized, each experiment stained and sorted samples in pairs, pairing one healthy donor with one patient.

Of note for this clone: The antigen this receptor binds is unknown. Base quality data are lacking; no much larger clone is found one base away.

All of the isolated RNA was reverse transcribed with the High Capacity cDNA Reverse Transcription Kit, so expressed TCRB transcripts were sequenced. Deep immunoSEQ sequencing was applied to naive, central memory and regulatory T cell samples, giving an average of about 3.8 million total reads per sample. Sorted cells were lysed in RLT buffer and RNA was extracted with DNase-treated RNeasy Micro or Mini kits, depending on cell number. Each cell subset was processed on its own to prevent cross-contamination, while patient and healthy donor samples were processed together. The immunoSEQ multiplex PCR was used to amplify TCRB sequences from cDNA, generating 87-bp fragments that spanned the CDR3 region. Sequencing of the amplicons was done on the Illumina HiSeq platform. Per the source publication's procedure: Synthetic template baselines were used to correct PCR bias computationally, reads within Hamming distance 2 were collapsed, and singletons that could not be merged were discarded. Reads were aligned against IMGT so that V, D and J genes, CDR3 length and insertions or deletions at six rearrangement sites could be assigned. Within each subset, clonotype counts were normalized to sorted cell number, and only after that were true diversity and Gini coefficients computed with the tcR R package. The overlap coefficient, calculated on TCRB nucleotide sequences, was used to quantify repertoire sharing. As a proxy for the pre-selection repertoire, out-of-frame TCRB sequences from naive cells were analyzed. TCRdb holds this immuneACCESS table with in-frame rearrangements only. Some clones are missing; in checked studies, unresolved V genes explain under half, and the rest has no known cause. For V, J and clone size, that table is used; D and trimming come from the DNA. For this sample the table gives some 700,000 clones, of which roughly 12% were detected only once. The ten largest clonotypes hold approximately 0.02% of the sample.

Input material: naive CD4+ T cells from blood. In light of the paper, this sample's cell subset or site label describes: true naive CD4+ T cells. Recombination joined TRBV4-1 with TRBJ2-7, with 8 central nucleotides matching TRBD2. This TCR derives from a man between 18 and 35 years old with type 1 diabetes. This receptor carries the CDR3 CASSQVPLAGSYEQYF. Read as DNA, the sequence is TGCGCCAGCAGCCAAGTTCCGCTAGCGGGCTCCTACGAGCAGTACTTC.